This is a list of T cell receptor beta chains from one sample in a study of chemoradiotherapy in HPV16-positive cancers. Generated by immunoSEQ multiplex PCR, the TCRdb table keeps only in-frame clones and is missing some. The table lists roughly 5,000 clones, 76% of them singletons. This sample was obtained from a patient who underwent chemoradiotherapy. All receptors derive from a human donor with HPV-associated anogenital cancer. Each CDR3 is given with its conserved first and last residue. The order of the fields is clone size, D gene, V gene, J gene, CDR3 DNA, CDR3 protein. The D gene is left open where the match is weak. Some rows mark clone size as missing; the rest say once, few, many or name a class of expanded clone.

size: -
D: TRBD1
V: TRBV6-5
J: TRBJ1-1
DNA: TGTGCCAGCCTGGACAGGGGATTCGCTGAAGCTTTCTTT
CDR3: CASLDRGFAEAFF

size: once
D: -
V: TRBV29-1
J: TRBJ2-1
DNA: TGCAGTGCAAGAGGGGAAAAGGGGTTAGACTCCTACAATGAGCAGTTCTTC
CDR3: CSARGEKGLDSYNEQFF

size: -
D: TRBD2
V: TRBV5-5
J: TRBJ2-3
DNA: TGTGCCAGCAGCTTGGTAGGATTAGCGGGGCAAGATACGCAGTATTTT
CDR3: CASSLVGLAGQDTQYF

size: -
D: -
V: TRBV6-5
J: TRBJ1-4
DNA: TGTGCCAGCAGTTGCCCCGGCTGCAGGGGCGAACTGTTTTTT
CDR3: CASSCPGCRGELFF

size: once
D: TRBD1
V: TRBV11-3
J: TRBJ2-5
DNA: TGTGCCAGCAGCCGGGACAGGGGCGACCAAGAGACCCAGTACTTC
CDR3: CASSRDRGDQETQYF

size: few
D: -
V: TRBV30
J: TRBJ2-2
DNA: TGTGCCTGGAGTGTAGGGGAGAACACCGGGGAGCTGTTTTTT
CDR3: CAWSVGENTGELFF

size: -
D: -
V: TRBV9
J: TRBJ2-5
DNA: TGTGCCAGCAGCGTAGCTGACAGGCCGAGGAAGACCCAGTACTTC
CDR3: CASSVADRPRKTQYF

size: -
D: -
V: TRBV15
J: TRBJ1-2
DNA: TGTGCCACCAGCAGAGATCTTGGGGTTGGCTATGGCTACACCTTC
CDR3: CATSRDLGVGYGYTF

size: few
D: TRBD1
V: TRBV5-4
J: TRBJ1-2
DNA: TGTGCCAGCAGCGGGGCCGTCAGGGGGTTCTATGGCTACACCTTC
CDR3: CASSGAVRGFYGYTF

size: -
D: -
V: TRBV11-3
J: TRBJ1-1
DNA: TGTGCCAGCAGCTTAGAGTCCGGCTGGGAGGGCACAGGCTCGAACACTGAAGCTTTCTTT
CDR3: CASSLESGWEGTGSNTEAFF

size: -
D: TRBD1
V: TRBV6-5
J: TRBJ1-1
DNA: TGTGCCAGCAGTCGGGACAGGGGCTCGGATGCTTTCTTT
CDR3: CASSRDRGSDAFF

size: -
D: TRBD1
V: TRBV28
J: TRBJ1-6
DNA: TGTGCCAGCAGGACACAGGGGGCTGGGAATTCACCCCTCCACTTT
CDR3: CASRTQGAGNSPLHF

size: -
D: -
V: TRBV4-3
J: TRBJ1-5
DNA: TGCGCCAGCAGCCAAGACAGGTTAATCGGTCAGCCCCAGCATTTT
CDR3: CASSQDRLIGQPQHF

size: -
D: -
V: TRBV6-6
J: TRBJ2-7
DNA: TGTGCCAGCAGATTCCGGGACTCTTCCTACGAGCAGTACTTC
CDR3: CASRFRDSSYEQYF

size: few
D: -
V: TRBV6-5
J: TRBJ2-7
DNA: TGTGCCAGCAGCGCAGAGGTTTCCTACGAGCAGTACTTC
CDR3: CASSAEVSYEQYF

size: -
D: -
V: TRBV5-5
J: TRBJ1-2
DNA: TGTGCCAGCAGCTTGGGTCGGGACGGAGTGTATGGCTACACCTTC
CDR3: CASSLGRDGVYGYTF

size: -
D: TRBD2
V: TRBV9
J: TRBJ2-3
DNA: TGTGCCAGCACCGAGACTAGCGGCACAGATACGCAGTATTTT
CDR3: CASTETSGTDTQYF

size: -
D: TRBD1
V: TRBV4-1
J: TRBJ2-1
DNA: TGCGCCAGCAGCCAAACCCCGGGACAGTACTACAATGAGCAGTTCTTC
CDR3: CASSQTPGQYYNEQFF

size: -
D: -
V: TRBV6-1
J: TRBJ1-1
DNA: TGTGCCAGCAGGCGGGAGATTTCGAACACTGAAGCTTTCTTT
CDR3: CASRREISNTEAFF

size: -
D: -
V: TRBV25-1
J: TRBJ2-1
DNA: TGTGCCAGCAGGAATGAGGGGGGCTTGGACACCTACAATGAGCAGTTCTTC
CDR3: CASRNEGGLDTYNEQFF

size: -
D: -
V: TRBV27
J: TRBJ1-2
DNA: TGTGCCAGCAGTTTAAGGGGCGCCTATGGCTACACCTTC
CDR3: CASSLRGAYGYTF

size: -
D: TRBD1
V: TRBV28
J: TRBJ2-7
DNA: TGTGCCAGCAGTTCCCCCGGGACAGGGGGCCACGAGCAGTACTTC
CDR3: CASSSPGTGGHEQYF

size: -
D: -
V: TRBV30
J: TRBJ2-1
DNA: TGTGCCTGGAGCGCAAGGGGGGCGTCGGGGAATGAGCAGTTCTTC
CDR3: CAWSARGASGNEQFF

size: medium-sized
D: -
V: TRBV6-7
J: TRBJ1-5
DNA: TGTGCCAACCCGAGGCAGGTTGACTTAATTCCCCAGCATTTT
CDR3: CANPRQVDLIPQHF

size: -
D: -
V: TRBV7-3
J: TRBJ1-2
DNA: TGTGCCAGCAGCCTTAAACCGACGATCGATGGCTACACCTTC
CDR3: CASSLKPTIDGYTF

size: -
D: -
V: TRBV5-6
J: TRBJ1-3
DNA: TGTGCCAGCAGCTTCAGGGGTACTGGTGGAAACACCATATATTTT
CDR3: CASSFRGTGGNTIYF

size: -
D: -
V: TRBV7-2
J: TRBJ1-2
DNA: TGTGCCAGCAGCTTAAATTGGGGGCGGGGCTATGGCTACACCTTC
CDR3: CASSLNWGRGYGYTF

size: -
D: -
V: TRBV13
J: TRBJ1-1
DNA: TGTGCCAGCAGTCGATTCGGGGGGCGAGAGAACACTGAAGCTTTCTTT
CDR3: CASSRFGGRENTEAFF

size: -
D: -
V: TRBV30
J: TRBJ1-3
DNA: TGTGCCTGGAGTGGCGAACGGGCGCTCTCTGGAAACACCATATATTTT
CDR3: CAWSGERALSGNTIYF

size: few
D: TRBD2
V: TRBV19
J: TRBJ2-3
DNA: TGTGCCAGTACCAATGGGGGGCGACTAGCGGGTATAGATACGCAGTATTTT
CDR3: CASTNGGRLAGIDTQYF

size: -
D: -
V: TRBV7-2
J: TRBJ2-1
DNA: TGTGCCAGCAGCTACGGGGGGCCTGCCTACAATGAGCAGTTCTTC
CDR3: CASSYGGPAYNEQFF

size: -
D: TRBD1
V: TRBV14
J: TRBJ1-4
DNA: TGTGCCAGCAGCCCCCTGGGGACAGATCTTAATGAAAAACTGTTTTTT
CDR3: CASSPLGTDLNEKLFF

size: -
D: TRBD1
V: TRBV10-2
J: TRBJ1-1
DNA: TGCGCCAGCAGTGAGAACAACAGGGGGCGGATGAACACTGAAGCTTTCTTT
CDR3: CASSENNRGRMNTEAFF

size: -
D: -
V: TRBV5-5
J: TRBJ2-5
DNA: TGTGCCAGCAGCAAATACCAAGAGACCCAGTACTTC
CDR3: CASSKYQETQYF

size: -
D: -
V: TRBV7-2
J: TRBJ2-1
DNA: TGTGCCAGCAGCTTAGCGACCAGAGTCTACAATGAGCAGTTCTTC
CDR3: CASSLATRVYNEQFF

size: -
D: -
V: TRBV7-9
J: TRBJ1-3
DNA: TGTGCCAGCAGCTTGTCCCAAGCTGTTGGAAACACCATATATTTT
CDR3: CASSLSQAVGNTIYF

size: -
D: -
V: TRBV19
J: TRBJ2-6
DNA: TGTGCCAGTAGTTCCCTTGCGGGTGGGGCCAACGTCCTGACTTTC
CDR3: CASSSLAGGANVLTF

size: -
D: TRBD1
V: TRBV5-1
J: TRBJ2-7
DNA: TGCGCCAGCAGCCGGGACAGCTACGAGCAGTACTTC
CDR3: CASSRDSYEQYF

size: -
D: -
V: TRBV27
J: TRBJ1-5
DNA: TGTGCCAGCAGCGCGGATGGGGGCCGCAATCAGCCCCAGCATTTT
CDR3: CASSADGGRNQPQHF

size: -
D: TRBD2
V: TRBV6-1
J: TRBJ2-1
DNA: TGTGCCAGCAGTGAAGAGGTAGCGGGGGGGCCCAGTGAGCAGTTCTTC
CDR3: CASSEEVAGGPSEQFF

size: -
D: -
V: TRBV5-1
J: TRBJ1-2
DNA: TGCGCCAGCAGCTCAGGCCCCGGTTCTGGCTACACCTTC
CDR3: CASSSGPGSGYTF

size: -
D: TRBD1
V: TRBV6-1
J: TRBJ2-7
DNA: TGTGCCAGCAGTGGTGACAGGGCTGGGGCCGAGCAGTACTTC
CDR3: CASSGDRAGAEQYF